This T cell receptor beta chain was sequenced during a study of identical twins. Overall study results and limits: Insertions were fewer in abundant cord blood beta clonotypes, whereas memory repertoires showed none of this pattern. Among monozygotic twins, out-of-frame TCR alpha sharing exceeded what models predicted.

Note on this clonotype: The antigen is undetermined.

MiXCR was run by TCRdb on the 5' RACE reads, yielding one entry per CDR3 protein. The sample holds 1.5 million or so distinct CDR3 sequences, around a third seen once. This sequence was found in a newborn girl in good health. Specimen: cord blood.

The chain's CDR3 is CASARGVNTGELFF. The CDR3, as DNA: TGCGCCAGCGCCCGGGGCGTCAACACCGGGGAGCTGTTTTTT. V usage is TRBV5-1 and J usage is TRBJ2-2, with D perhaps matching TRBD1 or TRBD2 (5 bases each). The CDR3 is made up of 14 amino acids. Germline CDR1 SGHRS, CDR2 YFSETQ. Trimming stripped 7 bases from V and 2 bases from J, with 12 bases between.